The clone carrying this TCR beta chain occurred a few times. Its antigen is undetermined. The sample originates from a study of T-cell memory formation after mild COVID-19. Study-level findings and limits: Mostly located in CM and EM were contracting CD4+ clones, with contracting CD8+ clones located in EMRA. Clones that contracted from day 15 to 85 had balanced CD4/CD8; later expanders were CD4+ biased.

The CDR3 covers 13 residues. The trim removed 7 bases at V and 5 bases at J, leaving 4 bases unmatched. Amplification by 5'RACE using constant-segment primers produced TCR alpha and TCR beta cDNA libraries that carried sample barcodes and UMIs. MiXCR, applied by TCRdb to the 5' RACE reads, yields one record per CDR3 protein. The profile covers some 210,000 distinct CDR3 sequences, with about a sixth appearing a single time and roughly 2.4% taken by the ten largest. Input material: PBMCs or a T cell subset sorted from them (not recorded which). This TCR was recovered from an adult woman who had mild COVID-19 (a few samples of this study predate the infection). Cell type and time point are not known. V usage is TRBV12-3 or TRBV12-4 and J usage is TRBJ2-7; 11 bases map to TRBD2. CDR3 amino acids: CASTLAGVDEQYF. The CDR3 nucleotides are TGTGCCAGCACACTAGCGGGAGTGGACGAGCAGTACTTC.